Listed below are T cell receptor beta chains from one sample, sequenced in a study of lymphopenia after photon versus proton radiotherapy. Sequenced by immunoSEQ multiplex PCR; TCRdb stores in-frame clones only, minus some. The sample consists of about 35,000 clones, approximately 90% of them appearing once. This material consisted of peripheral blood, taken from a patient treated with photon-based radiotherapy. The receptors derive from a man between 60 and 75 years old with cholangiocarcinoma. CDR3s include the opening cysteine and the closing phenylalanine or tryptophan. The D gene is left open where the match is weak. Rows give clone size only sometimes, using once, few, many, or a class for an expanded clone.

clone_size d_call j_call v_call cdr3_aa cdr3_nt
- - TRBJ2-5 TRBV21-1 CASSTPGRETQYF TGTGCCAGCAGCACCCCTGGGAGGGAGACCCAGTACTTC
- TRBD2 TRBJ2-7 TRBV2 CASSEALAGDHEQYF TGTGCCAGCAGTGAAGCACTAGCGGGAGACCACGAGCAGTACTTC
- TRBD2 TRBJ2-1 TRBV5-1 CASSLALAGVDEQFF TGCGCCAGCAGCTTGGCTCTAGCGGGAGTTGATGAGCAGTTCTTC
few - TRBJ1-2 TRBV27 CASANTGAGDYTF TGTGCCAGCGCTAATACCGGCGCTGGGGACTACACCTTC
- - TRBJ1-1 TRBV4-2 CASSQGWGTEAFF TGTGCCAGCAGCCAAGGTTGGGGGACTGAAGCTTTCTTT
- - TRBJ2-7 TRBV6-1 CASSKIYEQYF TGTGCCAGCAGCAAAATCTACGAGCAGTACTTC
- - TRBJ2-1 TRBV10-1 CASSESRVGGGNEQFF TGCGCCAGCAGTGAGTCCCGGGTCGGGGGTGGCAATGAGCAGTTCTTC
- - TRBJ2-7 TRBV10-2 CASNRGTDRFNEQYF TGCGCCAGCAACCGCGGGACTGACAGGTTCAACGAGCAGTACTTC
- - TRBJ1-2 TRBV5-8 CASSSHGGTNYGYTF TGTGCCAGCAGCTCTCATGGAGGGACCAACTATGGCTACACCTTC
- - TRBJ1-1 TRBV28 CASSPTGTTNTEAFF TGTGCCAGCAGTCCCACCGGGACAACGAACACTGAAGCTTTCTTT
- - TRBJ2-1 TRBV6-1 CASSGNVGNEQFF TGTGCCAGCAGTGGAAACGTGGGCAATGAGCAGTTCTTC
- - TRBJ1-2 TRBV11-3 CASSLANYGYTF TGTGCCAGCAGCTTAGCTAACTATGGCTACACCTTC
- TRBD2 TRBJ2-5 TRBV2 CASSGRAGGIETQYF TGTGCCAGCAGTGGGCGAGCGGGAGGGATAGAGACCCAGTACTTC
- - TRBJ2-1 TRBV18 CASSPRRIPEIRRGAINNEQFF TGTGCCAGCTCACCTAGGAGAATCCCGGAAATTAGAAGAGGGGCGATAAACAATGAGCAGTTCTTC
- - TRBJ2-7 TRBV5-5 CASSLALGAGLGEQYF TGTGCCAGCAGCTTGGCGCTAGGGGCAGGGCTAGGCGAGCAGTACTTC
- - TRBJ2-1 TRBV10-3 CAISDLTDQFF TGTGCCATCAGTGACTTGACAGACCAGTTCTTC
- - TRBJ1-1 TRBV7-2 CASSLAAGSEAFF TGTGCCAGCAGCTTAGCGGCAGGGTCTGAAGCTTTCTTT
- TRBD1 TRBJ1-1 TRBV9 CASSVGTGDEAFF TGTGCCAGCAGCGTTGGGACAGGCGATGAAGCTTTCTTT
- - TRBJ2-7 TRBV5-1 CASSDRDLNYEQYF TGCGCCAGCAGCGACCGGGACCTCAACTACGAGCAGTACTTC
once - TRBJ2-1 TRBV19 CASSKMVGWDEQFF TGTGCCAGTAGTAAAATGGTCGGGTGGGATGAGCAGTTCTTC
- - TRBJ2-1 TRBV28 CASSFSTGVYNEQFF TGTGCCAGCAGTTTCTCGACAGGAGTTTACAATGAGCAGTTCTTC
- - TRBJ1-1 TRBV6-5 CASSRDSNTEAFF TGTGCCAGCAGCCGCGATTCGAACACTGAAGCTTTCTTT
- TRBD1 TRBJ1-1 TRBV19 CASSTGTGGTEAFF TGTGCCAGTAGTACAGGGACAGGGGGGACTGAAGCTTTCTTT
- TRBD1 TRBJ1-4 TRBV2 CASQDRGFEKLFF TGTGCCAGCCAGGACAGGGGATTTGAAAAACTGTTTTTT
- - TRBJ2-3 TRBV19 CASSIREDTQYF TGTGCCAGTAGTATTAGGGAAGATACGCAGTATTTT
- - TRBJ2-3 TRBV11-2 CASSPNPMSTDTQYF TGTGCCAGCAGCCCAAACCCGATGAGCACAGATACGCAGTATTTT
- TRBD1 TRBJ1-4 TRBV11-3 CASSPGQGEYNEKLFF TGTGCCAGCAGCCCGGGGCAGGGGGAATATAATGAAAAACTGTTTTTT
- - TRBJ2-3 TRBV28 CASSFTDTQYF TGTGCCAGCAGTTTCACAGATACGCAGTATTTT
- - TRBJ2-5 TRBV4-1 CASSQASGRREQYF TGCGCCAGCAGCCAAGCCTCTGGCAGGAGAGAGCAGTACTTC
- TRBD1 TRBJ2-3 TRBV2 CASDKFGQGSTDTQYF TGTGCCAGCGATAAATTTGGACAGGGGAGCACAGATACGCAGTATTTT
- - TRBJ2-6 TRBV21-1 CASSKATTSSGANVLTF TGTGCCAGCAGCAAGGCCACTACAAGCTCTGGGGCCAACGTCCTGACTTTC
- - TRBJ1-4 TRBV10-1 CASSPNEKLFF TGCGCCAGCAGTCCCAATGAAAAACTGTTTTTT
- - TRBJ1-5 TRBV27 CASSGGTFSNQPQHF TGTGCCAGCAGTGGAGGGACATTTAGCAATCAGCCCCAGCATTTT
- - TRBJ1-1 TRBV11-3 CASSPRYGANTEAFF TGTGCCAGCAGCCCCAGATACGGGGCGAACACTGAAGCTTTCTTT
- TRBD1 TRBJ2-7 TRBV10-3 CAISERQGVDEQYF TGTGCCATCAGTGAGAGACAGGGAGTAGACGAGCAGTACTTC
few - TRBJ2-7 TRBV2 CASTREDPTEQYF TGTGCCAGCACGCGAGAGGACCCCACGGAGCAGTACTTC
- - TRBJ2-3 TRBV12-5 CASGLGGTDTQYF TGTGCTAGTGGTTTAGGGGGCACAGATACGCAGTATTTT
- - TRBJ1-5 TRBV28 CASSLAGPGQPQHF TGTGCCAGCAGTTTGGCCGGCCCGGGGCAGCCCCAGCATTTT
few - TRBJ2-7 TRBV5-4 CASSLAARGDEQYF TGTGCCAGCAGCTTGGCAGCTCGCGGTGACGAGCAGTACTTC
- - TRBJ1-3 TRBV6-1 CASTNSRDTIYF TGTGCCAGCACCAATTCCAGGGACACCATATATTTT
- - TRBJ2-2 TRBV11-3 CASSLVLRTGELFF TGTGCCAGCAGCTTAGTACTCCGTACCGGGGAGCTGTTTTTT
- - TRBJ2-7 TRBV11-3 CASSGTAGEQYF TGTGCCAGCAGCGGGACAGCGGGCGAGCAGTACTTC
once - TRBJ1-6 TRBV28 CASSLQTVYNSPLHF TGTGCCAGCAGTTTACAGACAGTATATAATTCACCCCTCCACTTT
- - TRBJ2-7 TRBV11-1 CASSRTLSSYEQYF TGTGCCAGCAGCCGGACACTCAGCTCCTACGAGCAGTACTTC
- - TRBJ1-4 TRBV7-2 CASSLLGGRQELFF TGTGCCAGCAGCTTACTCGGGGGCCGACAGGAACTGTTTTTT
- TRBD1 TRBJ1-2 TRBV7-2 CASSQTGKSTGGYTF TGTGCCAGCAGCCAGACAGGGAAATCAACGGGAGGCTACACCTTC
- - TRBJ2-7 TRBV29-1 CSVVISSYEQYF TGCAGCGTTGTCATCAGCTCCTACGAGCAGTACTTC
- TRBD2 TRBJ2-3 TRBV19 CASAFQAGEGTDTQYF TGTGCCAGTGCTTTCCAGGCGGGAGAAGGCACAGATACGCAGTATTTT
- TRBD1 TRBJ2-7 TRBV28 CASRPEGAGFEQYF TGTGCCAGCAGACCCGAGGGGGCTGGGTTCGAGCAGTACTTC
- - TRBJ1-1 TRBV4-1 CASSQTSGLTEAFF TGCGCCAGCAGCCAAACCTCAGGATTGACTGAAGCTTTCTTT
- TRBD2 TRBJ2-5 TRBV7-2 CASSFTTSGQETQYF TGTGCCAGCAGCTTTACGACTAGCGGGCAAGAGACCCAGTACTTC
- - TRBJ2-1 TRBV4-2 CASSPLGPDSSYNEQFF TGTGCCAGCAGCCCATTGGGGCCTGACAGCTCCTACAATGAGCAGTTCTTC
- - TRBJ2-2 TRBV5-1 CASSLGPELANTGELFF TGCGCCAGCAGCTTGGGTCCCGAGCTTGCGAACACCGGGGAGCTGTTTTTT